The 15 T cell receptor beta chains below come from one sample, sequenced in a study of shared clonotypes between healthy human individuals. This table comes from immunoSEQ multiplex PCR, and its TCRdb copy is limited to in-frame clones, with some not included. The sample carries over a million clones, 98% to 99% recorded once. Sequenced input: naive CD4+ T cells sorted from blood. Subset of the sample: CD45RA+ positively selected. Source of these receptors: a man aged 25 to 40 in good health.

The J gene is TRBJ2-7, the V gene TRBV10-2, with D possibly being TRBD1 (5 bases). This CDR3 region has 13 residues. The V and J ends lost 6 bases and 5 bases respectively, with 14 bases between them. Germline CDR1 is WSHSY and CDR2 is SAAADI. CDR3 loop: CASRNRRTNEQYF. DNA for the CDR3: TGCGCCAGCAGGAACAGGCGGACCAACGAGCAGTACTTC.

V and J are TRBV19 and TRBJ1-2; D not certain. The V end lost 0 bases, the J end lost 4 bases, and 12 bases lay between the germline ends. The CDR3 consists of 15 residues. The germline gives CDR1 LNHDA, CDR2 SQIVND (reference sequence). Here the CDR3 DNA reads TGTGCCAGTAGTATAGATCGTGCGGTAATCTATGGCTACACCTTC. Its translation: CASSIDRAVIYGYTF.

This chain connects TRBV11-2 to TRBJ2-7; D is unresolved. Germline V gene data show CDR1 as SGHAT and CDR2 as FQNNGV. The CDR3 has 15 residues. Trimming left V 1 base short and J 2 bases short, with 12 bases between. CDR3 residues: CASSLVRDRAYEQYF. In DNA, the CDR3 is TGTGCCAGCAGCTTAGTCCGAGACCGGGCCTACGAGCAGTACTTC.

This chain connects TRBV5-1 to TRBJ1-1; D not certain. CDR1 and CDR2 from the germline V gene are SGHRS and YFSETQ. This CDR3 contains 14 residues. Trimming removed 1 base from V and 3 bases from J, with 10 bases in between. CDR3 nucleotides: TGCGCCAGCAGCTTGATCCCTAGGGACACTGAAGCTTTCTTT. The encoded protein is CASSLIPRDTEAFF.

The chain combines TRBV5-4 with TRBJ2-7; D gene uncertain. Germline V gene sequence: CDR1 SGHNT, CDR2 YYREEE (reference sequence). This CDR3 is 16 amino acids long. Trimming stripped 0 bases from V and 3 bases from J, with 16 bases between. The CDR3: CASSLGSSPHNYEQYF. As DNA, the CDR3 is TGTGCCAGCAGCTTGGGCTCTAGTCCCCACAACTACGAGCAGTACTTC.

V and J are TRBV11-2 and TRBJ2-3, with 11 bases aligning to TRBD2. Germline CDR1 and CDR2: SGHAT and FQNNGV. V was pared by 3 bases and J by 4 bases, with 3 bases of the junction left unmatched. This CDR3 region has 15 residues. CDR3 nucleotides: TGTGCCAGCAGCTTGCTAGCGGGAGGACCAGATACGCAGTATTTT. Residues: CASSLLAGGPDTQYF.

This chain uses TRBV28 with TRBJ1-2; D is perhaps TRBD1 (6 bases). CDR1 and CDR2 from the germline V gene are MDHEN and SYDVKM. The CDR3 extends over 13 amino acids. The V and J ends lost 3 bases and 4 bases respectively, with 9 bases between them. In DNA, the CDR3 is TGTGCCAGCAGTTTCCCGGACAGCTATGGCTACACCTTC. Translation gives CASSFPDSYGYTF.

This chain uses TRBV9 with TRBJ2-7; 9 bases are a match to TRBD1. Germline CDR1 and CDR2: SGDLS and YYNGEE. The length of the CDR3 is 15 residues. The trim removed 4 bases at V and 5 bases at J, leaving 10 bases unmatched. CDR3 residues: CASSRGGQGFHEQYF. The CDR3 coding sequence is TGTGCCAGCAGCAGGGGGGGACAGGGCTTCCACGAGCAGTACTTC.

The CDR3 is CASSFIPLARNTGELFF. The CDR3 bases are TGTGCCAGCAGCTTCATCCCGCTAGCGAGGAACACCGGGGAGCTGTTTTTT. V is TRBV7-6 and J is TRBJ2-2; perhaps TRBD2 as D (6 bases). CDR1 is SGHVS, CDR2 FNYEAQ, per germline. CDR3 length: 17 amino acids. V was trimmed by 3 bases and J by 1 base, leaving 15 bases between them.

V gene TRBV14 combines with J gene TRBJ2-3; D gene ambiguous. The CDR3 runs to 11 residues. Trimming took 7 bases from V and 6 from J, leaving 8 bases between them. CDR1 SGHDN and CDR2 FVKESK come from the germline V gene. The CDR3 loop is CASTHGDTQYF. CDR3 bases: TGTGCCAGCACCCATGGGGATACGCAGTATTTT.

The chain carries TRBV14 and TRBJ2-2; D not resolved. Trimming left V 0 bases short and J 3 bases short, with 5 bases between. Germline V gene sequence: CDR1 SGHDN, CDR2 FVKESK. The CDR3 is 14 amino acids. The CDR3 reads CASSQDWDTGELFF. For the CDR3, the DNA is TGTGCCAGCAGCCAAGATTGGGACACCGGGGAGCTGTTTTTT.

CDR3 nucleotide sequence: TGTGCCAGCAGAGAGGCCCGGAGGTCCTCCTACGAGCAGTACTTC. The encoded protein is CASREARRSSYEQYF. The chain links TRBV6-6 to TRBJ2-7; D is possibly TRBD2 (5 bases). Germline assignment: CDR1 MNHNY and CDR2 SVGAGI (reference sequence). Trimming removed 6 bases from V and 0 bases from J, with 15 bases in between. This CDR3 spans 15 amino acids.

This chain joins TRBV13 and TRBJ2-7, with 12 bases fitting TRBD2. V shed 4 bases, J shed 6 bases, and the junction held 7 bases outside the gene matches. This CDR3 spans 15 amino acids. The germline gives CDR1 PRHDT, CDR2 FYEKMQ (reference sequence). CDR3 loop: CASSSRTSGTPEQYF. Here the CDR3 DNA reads TGTGCCAGCAGCTCGCGGACTAGCGGGACACCCGAGCAGTACTTC. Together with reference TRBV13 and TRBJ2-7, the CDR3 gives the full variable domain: AAGVIQSPRHLIKEKRETATLKCYPIPRHDTVYWYQQGPGQDPQFLISFYEKMQSDKGSIPDRFSAQQFSDYHSELNMSSLELGDSALYFCASSSRTSGTPEQYFGPGTRLTVT.

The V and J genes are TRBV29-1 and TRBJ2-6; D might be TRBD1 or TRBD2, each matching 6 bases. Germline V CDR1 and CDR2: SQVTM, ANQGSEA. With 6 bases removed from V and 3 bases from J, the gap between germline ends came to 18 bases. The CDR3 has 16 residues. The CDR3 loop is CSVGGQSGGGANVLTF. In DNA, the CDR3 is TGCAGCGTGGGAGGACAGAGTGGGGGTGGGGCCAACGTCCTGACTTTC.

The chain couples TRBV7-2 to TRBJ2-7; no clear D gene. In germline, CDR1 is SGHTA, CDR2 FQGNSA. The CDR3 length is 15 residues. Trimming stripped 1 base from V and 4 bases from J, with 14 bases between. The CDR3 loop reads CASSLVRDSRYEQYF. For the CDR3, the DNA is TGTGCCAGCAGCTTAGTACGAGACTCCCGGTACGAGCAGTACTTC.